Many counts were recorded for the clone carrying this T cell receptor beta chain. Antigen unknown. The data belong to a study of CD8 T cells in ankylosing spondylitis. Findings and limits, study-wide: A TCR beta motif of under 10 highly homologous variants appeared characteristic of ankylosing spondylitis blood. As for the disease-linked clones, they showed a CD8+ phenotype and occurred at relatively low frequencies in peripheral blood. As reported, disease-linked clones showed significant enrichment in matched ankylosing spondylitis synovial fluid.

The length of the CDR3 is 16 residues. Germline V gene data show CDR1 as SGDLS and CDR2 as YYNGEE. Trimming took 0 bases from V and 2 from J; bases not matched to a gene: 6. The TCR beta libraries were generated through quantitative 5'-RACE incorporating molecular barcodes. TCRdb passed the 5' RACE reads through MiXCR, listing each CDR3 protein once. This sample has about 510,000 distinct CDR3 sequences; less than 6% occur once, and the top ten carry under 4.5%. The clonotype originates from a male donor with ankylosing spondylitis. Sequenced: blood, either unsorted or a sorted T cell fraction (not recorded which). The V gene is TRBV9, the J gene TRBJ1-1; 8 nucleotides line up with TRBD1. Written as DNA, the CDR3 is TGTGCCAGCAGCGTAGGACAGGGGCTTCGAAACACTGAAGCTTTCTTT. This encodes CASSVGQGLRNTEAFF.